Listed here are 6 T cell receptor beta chains from one sample, sequenced in a study of regulatory T cells in long-lasting Graves disease listed by TCRdb under 2021. The library was made by multiplex PCR. The sequencing machine was an Illumina HiSeq 4000. To build TCR beta libraries, CDR3 regions were amplified by Arm-PCR using iRepertoire HTBI primers. TCRdb reprocessed the public reads (quality trimming at Q25 with fastp, clone calling with MiXCR) and kept in-frame beta chains. Records with the same CDR3 protein are collapsed into one entry carrying the most frequent genes and DNA. The table for this sample lists 580,000 or so distinct CDR3 sequences; around 15% of them were counted only once. In total, the top ten clones hold more than 10% of the sample. The intended sense of this specimen's time point label: newly diagnosed GD, antithyroid drugs for less than 3 months. For both TCR sequencing and RNA sequencing, RNA was extracted from PBMCs using TRIzol.

These same data were also listed under a study on T cells in Graves' hyperthyroidism and ophthalmopathy.

Here the sequenced sample was peripheral blood mononuclear cells (PBMCs), taken at new diagnosis, from a patient treated with antithyroid drugs. The receptor source for this set is a young man with Graves disease. Donor details come from another sample of the same person, matched by shared clones.

This clonotype was seen repeatedly, ten times or more. The V gene is TRBV20-1, the J gene TRBJ2-1; maybe TRBD2 (6 bases). Germline V gives CDR1 DFQATT, CDR2 SNEGSKA (reference sequence). The CDR3 has 15 amino acids. Trimming pared 5 bases from V and 6 bases from J, leaving 20 bases between. Written as DNA, the CDR3 is TGCAGTGCTGAAGATCTCAGGGAGGCTTTCAATGAGCAGTTCTTC. Its protein product is CSAEDLREAFNEQFF.

This clonotype was detected only a few times. The rearrangement links TRBV14 to TRBJ1-2, with D uncertain. CDR3 size: 15 residues. V was pared by 1 base and J by 6 bases, with 15 bases between. Germline V CDR1 and CDR2: SGHDN, FVKESK. CDR3 bases: TGTGCCAGCAGCCAAGTCGGGTCAGAGCGGAATGGCTACACCTTC. It yields the protein CASSQVGSERNGYTF.

The chain combines TRBV7-9 with TRBJ1-2, with 10 bases that match TRBD1. Germline-derived CDR1 and CDR2 are SEHNR and FQNEAQ (reference sequence). V was clipped by 7 bases and J by 4 bases; unmatched bases: 9. There are 15 residues in the CDR3. As DNA, the CDR3 is TGTGCCAGCACTGACAGGGGGCGGCTCGGCTATGGCTACACCTTC. Residues: CASTDRGRLGYGYTF.

This clonotype was counted many times. The chain is built from TRBV30 and TRBJ1-4, with 7 bases identical to TRBD1. J gave up 10 bases and V 2 bases, and 1 base lay outside the gene matches. Germline assignment: CDR1 GTSNPN and CDR2 SVGIG (reference sequence). The length of the CDR3 is 11 residues. CDR3 amino acids: CAWSTGVKLFF. The CDR3 DNA reads as TGTGCCTGGAGTACAGGGGTAAAACTGTTTTTT.

This clonotype appeared many times. The rearrangement links TRBV6-2 or TRBV6-3 to TRBJ2-1; 8 nucleotides align to TRBD2. V lost 7 bases to trimming and J lost 0 bases; unmatched junction nucleotides: 11. CDR3 length equals 17 residues. Germline CDR1 and CDR2: MNHEY and SVGEGT. The CDR3 is CASTQRRGASSYNEQFF. The DNA of the CDR3 is TGTGCCAGCACTCAAAGGCGGGGGGCCAGCTCCTACAATGAGCAGTTCTTC.

This rearrangement joins TRBV5-6 to TRBJ1-2; the D gene is possibly TRBD1 (5 bases). CDR3 length: 14 amino acids. The germline V and J ends were trimmed by 6 bases and 4 bases, with 16 bases remaining between them. CDR1 SGHDT and CDR2 YYEEEE come from the germline V gene. In DNA form, the CDR3 reads TGTGCCAGCACCCAGGGTCGTACGGGCTATGGCTACACCTTC. Translating gives CASTQGRTGYGYTF.